These T cell receptor beta chains were read from a single sample in a study of OX40 agonist ivuxolimab in advanced cancers. Profiled with immunoSEQ multiplex PCR; TCRdb holds only in-frame clones, not every one. Among approximately 77,000 clones listed, 90% were seen once. The sample in question was CD4+ or CD8+ T cells sorted from blood, obtained in a trial of the OX40 agonist ivuxolimab. The receptors shown here come from an adult with an advanced solid tumor such as melanoma, head and neck, liver or kidney cancer. Each CDR3 is given with its conserved first and last residue. Fields, in order: clone size, D gene, V gene, J gene, CDR3 DNA, CDR3 protein. D genes are given only for firm matches. Clone sizes are given selectively: once, few, many, or a class where the clone is expanded.

>-|-|TRBV7-3|TRBJ2-2
TGTGCCAGCAGCTTAACGAGCGTGCCAGGGGAAGGGGAGCTGTTTTTT
CASSLTSVPGEGELFF
>-|TRBD2|TRBV7-6|TRBJ2-7
TGTGCCAGCAGCTTAGCGTCGGCTAGCGGGTACGAGCAGTACTTC
CASSLASASGYEQYF
>-|-|TRBV28|TRBJ1-2
TGTGCCAGCAGCGTGGAGGGAAGGGGTTATGGCTACACCTTC
CASSVEGRGYGYTF
>-|-|TRBV4-2|TRBJ1-1
TGTGCCAGCAGCCAAGAGAGGGCTACTGAAGCTTTCTTT
CASSQERATEAFF
>-|-|TRBV6-6|TRBJ1-5
TGTGCATCGGGGGTCAATAGCAATCAGCCCCAGCATTTT
CASGVNSNQPQHF
>-|-|TRBV10-3|TRBJ2-5
TGTGCCATGGCGACAGGCGATTCTCAAGAGACCCAGTACTTC
CAMATGDSQETQYF
>-|-|TRBV19|TRBJ1-1
TGTGCCAGCAGCCCGGATAGAGACACTGAAGCTTTCTTT
CASSPDRDTEAFF
>-|-|TRBV5-4|TRBJ2-3
TGTGCCAGCAGCTTGGCGGGGATGGGCGGGACGCAGTATTTT
CASSLAGMGGTQYF
>-|TRBD1|TRBV27|TRBJ1-2
TGTGCCAGCAGAACAGGGGGCGCATATGACGGCTACACCTTC
CASRTGGAYDGYTF
>-|-|TRBV13|TRBJ1-2
TGTGCCAGCAGCTTAGGATCAGGGTCATATGGCTACACCTTC
CASSLGSGSYGYTF
>-|-|TRBV5-1|TRBJ1-1
TGCGCCAGCAGCTTTGATCCGGTGGGGACTGAAGCTTTCTTT
CASSFDPVGTEAFF
>-|TRBD1|TRBV7-2|TRBJ1-3
TGTGCCAGCAGCTTAGGGACAGGCTCTGGAAACACCATATATTTT
CASSLGTGSGNTIYF
>-|-|TRBV6-1|TRBJ1-4
TGTGCCAGCAGTGGAATCGAGCCGGGACGGGGAGCCAATGAAAAACTGTTTTTT
CASSGIEPGRGANEKLFF
>-|-|TRBV20-1|TRBJ1-2
TGCAGTGCTAGTTCCCACACCTTC
CSASSHTF
>-|TRBD1|TRBV5-4|TRBJ2-3
TGTGCCAGCCCCCCCCTGGGACAGGACCTTATAGCCCCTTTCACAGATACGCAGTATTTT
CASPPLGQDLIAPFTDTQYF
>once|TRBD1|TRBV2|TRBJ1-2
TGTGCCAGCAGTGAAGAGAGGGCAGGGGGAGGCTACACCTTC
CASSEERAGGGYTF
>few|-|TRBV2|TRBJ2-3
TGTGCCAGCAATGGAGTAGGGACAGATACGCAGTATTTT
CASNGVGTDTQYF
>-|-|TRBV5-1|TRBJ2-6
TGCGCCAGCAGCTTGGGGGAACTCAGACTCAGCTACTCTGGGGCCAACGTCCTGACTTTC
CASSLGELRLSYSGANVLTF
>-|-|TRBV27|TRBJ2-1
TGTGCCAGCAGTAAATATCCCCCTGAAAGGGAGACTGGAAATGAGCAGTTCTTC
CASSKYPPERETGNEQFF
>-|-|TRBV6-6|TRBJ1-1
TGTGCCAGCAGGCTACAGGGTGAGAACACTGAAGCTTTCTTT
CASRLQGENTEAFF
>-|-|TRBV5-1|TRBJ2-1
TGCGCCAGCGCCTATGGGAGCTCCTACAATGAGCAGTTCTTC
CASAYGSSYNEQFF
>once|TRBD2|TRBV19|TRBJ2-1
TGTGCCAGTACCATTATGGGGCTAGCGGACAATGAGCAGTTCTTC
CASTIMGLADNEQFF
>few|TRBD2|TRBV19|TRBJ2-1
TGTGCCAGTAGTACGACGACTAGCGGGAGGGCCCGGTACAATGAGCAGTTCTTC
CASSTTTSGRARYNEQFF
>-|TRBD1|TRBV7-3|TRBJ2-7
TGTGCCAGCAGCCTTACAGGGGGGAGAGACGAGCAGTACTTC
CASSLTGGRDEQYF
>-|-|TRBV28|TRBJ1-4
TGTGCCAGCAGCGGGGGAACCCTTCGGGGGAAACTGTTTTTT
CASSGGTLRGKLFF